The clone carrying this TCR beta chain showed up many times. The data originate from a study of early T cells in non-severe SARS-CoV-2 infection. Study-level background: Chains were not paired, and sequencing was done on bulk RNA from unsorted whole blood.

V lost 4 bases and J lost 3, with 18 bases in between. The CDR3 is made up of 17 amino acids. Germline-derived CDR1 and CDR2 are SGHAT and FQNNGV. Researchers tagged individual cDNA molecules with unique molecular identifiers. TCRdb re-called the 5' RACE reads through MiXCR, storing one row per CDR3 protein. The sample has 25,000 to 35,000 distinct CDR3 sequences; around 6% are singletons. The source material was whole blood, sampled at baseline. The chain combines TRBV11-2 with TRBJ1-4; perhaps TRBD1 as D (6 bases). The origin of this receptor is an adult who was a healthcare worker with PCR-confirmed SARS-CoV-2 infection or an uninfected control (not recorded which). CDR3 coding DNA: TGTGCCAGCAGCTCCGTAACAGGGTCGAGGGCTAATGAAAAACTGTTTTTT. Protein sequence: CASSSVTGSRANEKLFF.